This TCR beta chain was recorded in a study of OX40 agonist ivuxolimab in advanced cancers. Overall study: People who had prior anti-PD-1, anti-PD-L1 or anti-CTLA-4 therapy could take part, and under 50% had some.

Overall study findings and caveats: Not determined was the antigen specificity of the expanded peripheral T cells.

On this clone: Its target is not known.

Trimming pared 5 bases from V and 3 bases from J, leaving 5 bases between. Germline loops: CDR1 GTSNPN, CDR2 SVGIG (reference sequence). The CDR3 runs to 12 residues. Data came from immunoSEQ multiplex PCR; TCRdb stores just in-frame clones and leaves some out. The data show over 80,000 clones, approximately 91% seen once. The sample here was CD4+ or CD8+ T cells sorted from blood, taken in a trial of the OX40 agonist ivuxolimab. The chain links TRBV30 to TRBJ2-6; D is perhaps TRBD2 (5 bases). The sequence came from an adult with an advanced solid tumor such as melanoma, head and neck, liver or kidney cancer. This CDR3 is CAWAGGANVLTF. The CDR3, as DNA: TGTGCCTGGGCGGGTGGGGCCAACGTCCTGACTTTC.